These 7 T cell receptor beta chains share one sample of origin, sequenced in a study of blood T cell repertoires in COVID-19. Clones were read by immunoSEQ multiplex PCR, and TCRdb kept only the in-frame ones, dropping some. The sample has some 120,000 clones, approximately 90% seen once. The source material was peripheral blood. The receptors were sampled from a human donor in a cohort sampled during active COVID-19.

The V call is TRBV2, the J call TRBJ2-1; tentative D call: TRBD2 (5 bases). V lost 5 bases and J 2 bases, leaving 10 bases between the germline ends. There are 14 residues in the CDR3. Germline V gene data show CDR1 as SNHLY and CDR2 as FYNNEI. In nucleotides, the CDR3 is TGTGCCAGCAGTTCAGCACTAGCCTACAATGAGCAGTTCTTC. Its protein product is CASSSALAYNEQFF.

The chain uses TRBV29-1 and TRBJ1-2, with 8 bases fitting TRBD1. Looked up from germline, CDR1 is SQVTM and CDR2 is ANQGSEA. This CDR3 spans 13 amino acids. Trimming at V came to 7 bases and at J to 3 bases, leaving 7 bases not matched to a gene. The CDR3 sequence is CSAQTGVDYGYTF. CDR3 coding DNA: TGCAGCGCCCAGACAGGGGTTGACTATGGCTACACCTTC.

This chain links TRBV7-9 with TRBJ1-1; D not resolved. The germline V gene encodes CDR1 SEHNR and CDR2 FQNEAQ (reference sequence). The CDR3 totals 13 residues. The V gene lost 3 bases and the J gene lost 1 base, with 6 bases spanning the gap. CDR3 bases: TGTGCCAGCAGCTTGCGAACGAACACTGAAGCTTTCTTT. Translating gives CASSLRTNTEAFF.

As for this clone: Other nucleotide sequences in the sample specify the same CDR3. This rearrangement joins TRBV3-1 (or the pseudogene TRBV3-2) to TRBJ2-3, with 7 bases identical to TRBD2. The germline V gene encodes CDR1 LGHDT and CDR2 YNNKEL (reference sequence). V lost 6 bases to trimming and J lost 3 bases; unmatched junction nucleotides: 0. The CDR3 spans 12 residues. This chain's CDR3 is CASRGGTDTQYF. The CDR3 nucleotides are TGTGCCAGCAGGGGGGGGACAGATACGCAGTATTTT.

The genes are TRBV5-1 and TRBJ2-7; 7 positions agree with TRBD1. CDR3 size: 16 residues. Germline lookup yields CDR1 SGHRS and CDR2 YFSETQ. V dropped 4 bases and J dropped 1; count of bases not matched to a gene: 11. Here the CDR3 reads CASSGTPGQFSYEQYF. The CDR3 coding sequence is TGCGCCAGCAGCGGAACTCCGGGACAGTTTTCCTACGAGCAGTACTTC.

This chain connects TRBV7-8 to TRBJ2-1, with 8 bases that match TRBD1. Germline assignment: CDR1 SGHVS and CDR2 FQNEAQ. The CDR3 covers 16 residues. The junction had 9 bases not matched to a gene; V was cut back by 2 bases and J by 6 bases. CDR3 in DNA: TGTGCCAGCAGCTTATGGGGGGCAGGGGGCCGCAATGAGCAGTTCTTC. This encodes CASSLWGAGGRNEQFF.

The chain is built from TRBV27 and TRBJ1-2; D is perhaps TRBD1 (5 bases). V was trimmed by 2 bases and J by 5 bases, leaving 15 bases between them. CDR1 MNHEY and CDR2 SMNVEV come from the germline V gene (reference sequence). CDR3 length: 15 amino acids. CDR3 DNA: TGTGCCAGCAGTTTAACAGGCCACGCAAAATATGGCTACACCTTC. Amino acid sequence: CASSLTGHAKYGYTF.